This T cell receptor (beta chain) was profiled in a study of CD8 T cells in Susac syndrome (dated by TCRdb to the late 2010s). About the study as a whole: Of the Susac syndrome patients who were sequenced, eight were in clinical remission while about 6 had clinically active disease. Repertoire sequencing was used to test whether CD8+ T cell activation and differentiation in Susac syndrome was antigen driven. At blood withdrawal, Susac syndrome patients were therapy-naive, treated with corticosteroids (with IVIg additionally given to some), or treated with IVIg alone. Points the paper makes about the study in general: In patients with Susac syndrome, the CD4+ T cell repertoire showed no detectable clonal expansion. The study acknowledged that relatively few individuals were included in the TCR sequencing and HLA analysis.

RNA was extracted using the RNeasy kit, and about 0.5 to 1 ug of the RNA was reverse transcribed with random hexamers. The immunoSEQ multiplex PCR assay, covering 54 Vbeta and 13 Jbeta segments, was used to amplify TCR beta CDR3 regions. To correct PCR amplification bias, a synthetic template baseline was used for both primer optimization and computational correction. The source study handled its data this way. Reads were annotated to V, D and J genes according to IMGT and were analyzed with immunoSEQ Analyzer, with only productive sequences retained. Clonality was calculated as one minus the Shannon entropy normalized by log2 of the number of productive unique sequences. For each patient and control, public and private clones were evaluated within the 100 most prevalent clones. Clones were defined as Susac-specific when absent from the healthy and MS cohorts, from 1,000 to 1,100 published viral clones and from other ImmuneACCESS disease sequences. TCRdb trimmed public reads at Q25 via fastp, called clones via MiXCR and kept in-frame beta chains. Merged by CDR3 protein, the rows form single entries marked with the most common genes and DNA. None of the V and J calls come from the authors' own analysis; TCRdb made them. The sample records around 150,000 distinct CDR3 sequences, around 95% of which are singletons. The top ten clonotypes cover more than 0.14% of the sample.

Points on this clonotype: This clone's antigen is unknown. Qualities for individual bases were not recorded, and no much larger clone is one base off.

Peripheral blood CD8+ and CD4+ T cells from healthy donors, Susac syndrome patients and multiple sclerosis patients were profiled using high-throughput TCR beta sequencing. Susac syndrome patients met recently defined diagnostic criteria for definite or probable disease. Bulk CD8+ and CD4+ T cells were purified magnetically by negative isolation, whereas CD8+ TEMRA cells were enriched by FACS. Blood was collected in EDTA tubes and processed within 24 hours, with PBMCs isolated through density gradient centrifugation. PBMCs destined for TCR sequencing were cryopreserved in liquid nitrogen and later thawed in a 37 °C water bath. A purity of at least 90% was achieved for sorted or isolated CD4+, CD8+ and CD8+ TEMRA cells. Including cysteine and phenylalanine, the CDR3 has 14 amino acids. Only CDR3 DNA is held: 42 bases, read in frame from base 1. Between the V and J ends, shortened by 6 bases and 0 bases respectively, the junction contains 9 bases. Based on the germline V gene (reference sequence), the CDR1 and CDR2 sequences are SEHNR and FQNEAQ.

This sequence originates from a human donor with Susac syndrome. The rearranged segments are TRBV7-9 and TRBJ1-3; the D gene lacks a confident call. The sequenced sample was CD4+ T cells from PBMCs. The CDR3 protein sequence reads: CASSKTASGNTIYF. The base sequence is TGTGCCAGCAGTAAGACCGCCTCTGGAAACACCATATATTTT.